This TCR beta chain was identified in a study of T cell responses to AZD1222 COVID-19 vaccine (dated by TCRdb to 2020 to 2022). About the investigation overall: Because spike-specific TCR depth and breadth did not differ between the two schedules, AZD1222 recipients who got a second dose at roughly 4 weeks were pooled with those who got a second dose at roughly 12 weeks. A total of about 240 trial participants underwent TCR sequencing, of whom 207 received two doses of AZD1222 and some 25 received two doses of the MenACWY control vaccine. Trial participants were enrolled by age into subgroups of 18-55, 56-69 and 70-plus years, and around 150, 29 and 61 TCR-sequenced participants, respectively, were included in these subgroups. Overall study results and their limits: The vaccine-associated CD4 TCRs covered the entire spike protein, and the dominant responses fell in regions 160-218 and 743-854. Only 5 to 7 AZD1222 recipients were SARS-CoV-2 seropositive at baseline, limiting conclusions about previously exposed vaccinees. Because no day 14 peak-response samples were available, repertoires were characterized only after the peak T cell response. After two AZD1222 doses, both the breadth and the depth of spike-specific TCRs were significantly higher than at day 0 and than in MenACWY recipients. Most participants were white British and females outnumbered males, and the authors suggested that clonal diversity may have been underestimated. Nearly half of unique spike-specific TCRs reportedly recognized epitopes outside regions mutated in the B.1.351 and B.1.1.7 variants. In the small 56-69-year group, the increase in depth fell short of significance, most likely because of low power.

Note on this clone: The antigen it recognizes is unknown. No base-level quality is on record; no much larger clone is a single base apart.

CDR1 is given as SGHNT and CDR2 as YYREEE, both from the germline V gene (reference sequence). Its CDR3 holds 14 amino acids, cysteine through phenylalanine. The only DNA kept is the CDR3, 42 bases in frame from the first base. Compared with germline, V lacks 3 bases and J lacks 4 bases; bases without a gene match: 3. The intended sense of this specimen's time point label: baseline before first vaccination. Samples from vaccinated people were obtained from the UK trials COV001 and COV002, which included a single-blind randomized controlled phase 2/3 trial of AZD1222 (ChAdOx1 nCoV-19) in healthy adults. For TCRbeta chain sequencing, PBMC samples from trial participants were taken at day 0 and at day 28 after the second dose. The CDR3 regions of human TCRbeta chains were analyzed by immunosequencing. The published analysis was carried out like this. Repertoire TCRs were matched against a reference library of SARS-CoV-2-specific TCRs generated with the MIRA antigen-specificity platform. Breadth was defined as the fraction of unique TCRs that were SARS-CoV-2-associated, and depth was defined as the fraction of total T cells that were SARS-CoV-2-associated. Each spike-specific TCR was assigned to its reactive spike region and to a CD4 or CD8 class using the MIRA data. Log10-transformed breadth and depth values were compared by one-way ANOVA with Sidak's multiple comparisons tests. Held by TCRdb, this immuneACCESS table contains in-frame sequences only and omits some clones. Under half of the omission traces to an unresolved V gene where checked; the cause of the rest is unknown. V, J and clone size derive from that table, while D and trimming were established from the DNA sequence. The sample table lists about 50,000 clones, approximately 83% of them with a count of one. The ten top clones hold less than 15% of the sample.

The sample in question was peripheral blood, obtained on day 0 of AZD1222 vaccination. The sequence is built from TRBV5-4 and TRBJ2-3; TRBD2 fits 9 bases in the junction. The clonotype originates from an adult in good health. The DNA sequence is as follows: TGTGCCAGCAGCTACGGACTAGCGTCAGATACGCAGTATTTT. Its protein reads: CASSYGLASDTQYF.